Listed below are T cell receptor beta chains from one sample, sequenced in a study of cytomegalovirus exposure and HLA in healthy donors. Assay: immunoSEQ multiplex PCR; the TCRdb copy retains only in-frame clones and omits some. The sample contains under 150,000 clones, about 80% of which appear only once. The sequencing sample was made of PBMCs. All receptors derive from a human donor in good health. Each CDR3 is given with its conserved first and last residue. Fields, in order: CDR3 protein, CDR3 DNA, clone size, D gene, V gene, J gene. A D gene is named only where the DNA matches it firmly. Size is omitted from some rows. Given values are once, few, many or a class for expanded clones.

cdr3_aa: CASSIFDSNSPLHF
cdr3_nt: TGTGCCAGTAGTATTTTTGACAGTAATTCACCCCTCCACTTT
clone_size: -
d_call: -
v_call: TRBV19
j_call: TRBJ1-6

cdr3_aa: CATTGGPTYEQYF
cdr3_nt: TGTGCCACAACAGGGGGTCCCACCTACGAGCAGTACTTC
clone_size: few
d_call: TRBD1
v_call: TRBV6-5
j_call: TRBJ2-7

cdr3_aa: CASSQGYSGGEKLFF
cdr3_nt: TGCGCCAGCAGCCAAGGATATAGCGGGGGTGAAAAACTGTTTTTT
clone_size: few
d_call: -
v_call: TRBV4-1
j_call: TRBJ1-4

cdr3_aa: CASSLVAQGQIYEQYF
cdr3_nt: TGTGCCAGCAGCTTAGTGGCACAGGGGCAAATCTACGAGCAGTACTTC
clone_size: -
d_call: TRBD1
v_call: TRBV11-2
j_call: TRBJ2-7

cdr3_aa: CASSYTQDRVNTQYF
cdr3_nt: TGTGCCAGCAGTTACACACAGGACAGGGTAAACACCCAGTACTTC
clone_size: -
d_call: TRBD1
v_call: TRBV6-5
j_call: TRBJ2-5

cdr3_aa: CASSVDGGPVYTQYF
cdr3_nt: TGTGCCAGCAGCGTAGACGGGGGGCCAGTCTATACGCAGTATTTT
clone_size: -
d_call: -
v_call: TRBV9
j_call: TRBJ2-3

cdr3_aa: CASSVGSGNQPQHF
cdr3_nt: TGTGCCAGCAGCGTGGGCAGTGGCAATCAGCCCCAGCATTTT
clone_size: -
d_call: -
v_call: TRBV9
j_call: TRBJ1-5

cdr3_aa: CASSVGSGWAYEQYF
cdr3_nt: TGTGCCAGCAGCGTAGGTAGCGGTTGGGCCTACGAGCAGTACTTC
clone_size: -
d_call: -
v_call: TRBV9
j_call: TRBJ2-7

cdr3_aa: CASGLAIRREQFF
cdr3_nt: TGTGCTAGTGGTTTGGCCATTCGCAGGGAGCAGTTCTTC
clone_size: -
d_call: -
v_call: TRBV12-5
j_call: TRBJ2-1

cdr3_aa: CASRTGQIETQYF
cdr3_nt: TGTGCCAGTAGGACCGGACAGATAGAGACCCAGTACTTC
clone_size: -
d_call: -
v_call: TRBV19
j_call: TRBJ2-5

cdr3_aa: CASQGHYEQYF
cdr3_nt: TGTGCCAGCCAGGGACACTACGAGCAGTACTTC
clone_size: -
d_call: -
v_call: TRBV25-1
j_call: TRBJ2-7

cdr3_aa: CSVVQGGNYGYTF
cdr3_nt: TGCAGCGTTGTGCAGGGTGGTAATTATGGCTACACCTTC
clone_size: -
d_call: -
v_call: TRBV29-1
j_call: TRBJ1-2

cdr3_aa: CASSPRPGGVGDTQYF
cdr3_nt: TGTGCCAGCAGCCCCCGTCCGGGCGGGGTTGGAGATACGCAGTATTTT
clone_size: few
d_call: -
v_call: TRBV7-9
j_call: TRBJ2-3

cdr3_aa: CASSVRGLVDEQYF
cdr3_nt: TGTGCCAGTAGTGTCAGGGGTTTAGTGGACGAGCAGTACTTC
clone_size: -
d_call: -
v_call: TRBV19
j_call: TRBJ2-7

cdr3_aa: CASSLGRSREQFF
cdr3_nt: TGTGCCAGCAGCTTGGGCAGGTCGCGTGAGCAGTTCTTC
clone_size: -
d_call: -
v_call: TRBV11-2
j_call: TRBJ2-1

cdr3_aa: CASSRGGEQFF
cdr3_nt: TGTGCCAGCAGCCGGGGGGGTGAGCAGTTCTTC
clone_size: -
d_call: TRBD2
v_call: TRBV11-3
j_call: TRBJ2-1

cdr3_aa: CASSSGGGGNEQFF
cdr3_nt: TGTGCCAGCAGCTCCGGCGGGGGTGGGAATGAGCAGTTCTTC
clone_size: -
d_call: TRBD2
v_call: TRBV7-9
j_call: TRBJ2-1

cdr3_aa: CASSPRPGGVGDTQYF
cdr3_nt: TGTGCCAGCAGCCCCCGTCCGGGCGGGGTTGGAGATACGCAGTATTTT
clone_size: few
d_call: -
v_call: TRBV4-1
j_call: TRBJ2-3

cdr3_aa: CASSGHSGANVLTF
cdr3_nt: TGTGCCAGCAGTGGACACTCTGGGGCCAACGTCCTGACTTTC
clone_size: -
d_call: -
v_call: TRBV2
j_call: TRBJ2-6

cdr3_aa: CASSPPPSAYEQFF
cdr3_nt: TGTGCCAGCTCACCACCCCCTAGTGCCTATGAGCAGTTCTTC
clone_size: -
d_call: -
v_call: TRBV18
j_call: TRBJ2-1

cdr3_aa: CASSELAGGLNTQYF
cdr3_nt: TGTGCCAGCAGTGAACTAGCGGGGGGGCTCAATACGCAGTATTTT
clone_size: -
d_call: TRBD2
v_call: TRBV6-1
j_call: TRBJ2-3

cdr3_aa: CSVANTDTQYF
cdr3_nt: TGCAGCGTGGCCAACACAGATACGCAGTATTTT
clone_size: -
d_call: -
v_call: TRBV29-1
j_call: TRBJ2-3

cdr3_aa: CASSLGTEETQYF
cdr3_nt: TGTGCCAGCAGCTTAGGGACAGAAGAGACCCAGTACTTC
clone_size: once
d_call: TRBD1
v_call: TRBV5-4
j_call: TRBJ2-5

cdr3_aa: CATSIVRGTNQPQHF
cdr3_nt: TGTGCCACCAGCATCGTCAGGGGCACTAATCAGCCCCAGCATTTT
clone_size: -
d_call: -
v_call: TRBV15
j_call: TRBJ1-5

cdr3_aa: CATSRSAGKGYTF
cdr3_nt: TGTGCCACCAGCAGGTCAGCGGGGAAGGGCTACACCTTC
clone_size: -
d_call: -
v_call: TRBV27
j_call: TRBJ1-2

cdr3_aa: CASIPDSGGQNTGELFF
cdr3_nt: TGTGCCAGCATACCTGATAGCGGGGGGCAGAACACCGGGGAGCTGTTTTTT
clone_size: -
d_call: TRBD2
v_call: TRBV28
j_call: TRBJ2-2

cdr3_aa: CASSLVLASEQFF
cdr3_nt: TGTGCCAGCAGCTTAGTCCTAGCCTCGGAGCAGTTCTTC
clone_size: -
d_call: -
v_call: TRBV7-2
j_call: TRBJ2-1

cdr3_aa: CASRRGRAYEQYF
cdr3_nt: TGTGCCAGCAGAAGGGGAAGGGCCTACGAGCAGTACTTC
clone_size: -
d_call: -
v_call: TRBV6-5
j_call: TRBJ2-7

cdr3_aa: CASSYQGNEQFF
cdr3_nt: TGTGCCAGCAGCTACCAGGGGAATGAGCAGTTCTTC
clone_size: -
d_call: -
v_call: TRBV7-3
j_call: TRBJ2-1

cdr3_aa: CASSYDPSRYEQYF
cdr3_nt: TGTGCCAGCAGTTACGATCCCTCCAGGTACGAGCAGTACTTC
clone_size: -
d_call: -
v_call: TRBV6-6
j_call: TRBJ2-7

cdr3_aa: CASSGGGSSEILPYEQYF
cdr3_nt: TGTGCCAGCAGTGGGGGGGGTTCCTCAGAAATCCTACCCTACGAGCAGTACTTC
clone_size: -
d_call: TRBD2
v_call: TRBV2
j_call: TRBJ2-7

cdr3_aa: CASSYSSGGARETQYF
cdr3_nt: TGTGCCAGCAGTTACTCAAGCGGGGGGGCCCGAGAGACCCAGTACTTC
clone_size: -
d_call: TRBD2
v_call: TRBV6-5
j_call: TRBJ2-5

cdr3_aa: CASSSEPNQPQHF
cdr3_nt: TGCGCCAGCAGCTCGGAGCCCAATCAGCCCCAGCATTTT
clone_size: few
d_call: -
v_call: TRBV5-1
j_call: TRBJ1-5

cdr3_aa: CASSTKLQGWDTDTQYF
cdr3_nt: TGTGCCAGCAGCACCAAACTACAGGGGTGGGACACAGATACGCAGTATTTT
clone_size: once
d_call: TRBD1
v_call: TRBV13
j_call: TRBJ2-3

cdr3_aa: CASSDREVANEKLFF
cdr3_nt: TGTGCCAGCAGTGACAGGGAGGTGGCTAATGAAAAACTGTTTTTT
clone_size: -
d_call: -
v_call: TRBV25-1
j_call: TRBJ1-4

cdr3_aa: CASSLVGQVSNQPQHF
cdr3_nt: TGCGCCAGCAGCTTGGTGGGACAAGTTAGCAATCAGCCCCAGCATTTT
clone_size: -
d_call: -
v_call: TRBV5-1
j_call: TRBJ1-5

cdr3_aa: CASSEWSAQEGPQHF
cdr3_nt: TGTGCCAGCAGTGAATGGTCGGCTCAGGAGGGGCCCCAGCATTTT
clone_size: -
d_call: -
v_call: TRBV2
j_call: TRBJ1-5

cdr3_aa: CASSEYREDPYNEQFF
cdr3_nt: TGCGCCAGCAGTGAATACCGGGAAGACCCCTACAATGAGCAGTTCTTC
clone_size: -
d_call: -
v_call: TRBV10-1
j_call: TRBJ2-1

cdr3_aa: CATGHVYATNEKLFF
cdr3_nt: TGTGCCACTGGACACGTCTATGCAACTAATGAAAAACTGTTTTTT
clone_size: -
d_call: -
v_call: TRBV19
j_call: TRBJ1-4

cdr3_aa: CASSLEAGITDTQYF
cdr3_nt: TGTGCCAGCAGCTTGGAGGCAGGGATCACAGATACGCAGTATTTT
clone_size: -
d_call: -
v_call: TRBV5-7
j_call: TRBJ2-3

cdr3_aa: CASSQGPNTDTQYF
cdr3_nt: TGTGCCAGCAGCCAGGGGCCGAACACAGATACGCAGTATTTT
clone_size: -
d_call: -
v_call: TRBV7-3
j_call: TRBJ2-3

cdr3_aa: CASSLVSGTINTGELFF
cdr3_nt: TGTGCCAGCAGCTTAGTGTCAGGCACCATCAACACCGGGGAGCTGTTTTTT
clone_size: -
d_call: -
v_call: TRBV7-8
j_call: TRBJ2-2

cdr3_aa: CASSVGGDVKEKLFF
cdr3_nt: TGTGCCAGCAGCGTAGGGGGGGACGTTAAGGAAAAACTGTTTTTT
clone_size: -
d_call: -
v_call: TRBV9
j_call: TRBJ1-4

cdr3_aa: CASSRTGPHEQYF
cdr3_nt: TGTGCCAGCAGCCGTACAGGCCCCCACGAGCAGTACTTC
clone_size: -
d_call: -
v_call: TRBV6-5
j_call: TRBJ2-7

cdr3_aa: CASSQTGGGGTDTQYF
cdr3_nt: TGCGCCAGCAGCCAAACAGGGGGCGGTGGCACAGATACGCAGTATTTT
clone_size: -
d_call: TRBD1
v_call: TRBV4-1
j_call: TRBJ2-3

cdr3_aa: CASSEYGGGRMFGNTIYF
cdr3_nt: TGTGCCAGCAGTGAATACGGTGGAGGGAGGATGTTCGGAAACACCATATATTTT
clone_size: -
d_call: -
v_call: TRBV25-1
j_call: TRBJ1-3

cdr3_aa: CASRSYRADNQPQHF
cdr3_nt: TGTGCCAGCAGATCGTACAGGGCCGACAATCAGCCCCAGCATTTT
clone_size: -
d_call: -
v_call: TRBV6-5
j_call: TRBJ1-5

cdr3_aa: CASSQEGGYEQYF
cdr3_nt: TGCGCCAGCAGCCAAGAGGGAGGATACGAGCAGTACTTC
clone_size: once
d_call: -
v_call: TRBV4-1
j_call: TRBJ2-7

cdr3_aa: CASTIRPRGYDEQFF
cdr3_nt: TGTGCCAGTACCATCAGACCCAGAGGGTATGATGAGCAGTTCTTC
clone_size: few
d_call: -
v_call: TRBV19
j_call: TRBJ2-1

cdr3_aa: CASSGLSGTDQPQHF
cdr3_nt: TGTGCCAGCAGTGGATTGTCAGGGACAGATCAGCCCCAGCATTTT
clone_size: -
d_call: TRBD1
v_call: TRBV2
j_call: TRBJ1-5

cdr3_aa: CASSESVQGSYEQYF
cdr3_nt: TGCGCCAGCAGTGAGTCGGTACAGGGGTCTTACGAGCAGTACTTC
clone_size: few
d_call: TRBD1
v_call: TRBV10-1
j_call: TRBJ2-7

cdr3_aa: CASSPGGSNIQYF
cdr3_nt: TGTGCCAGCAGCCCCGGGGGGTCAAACATTCAGTACTTC
clone_size: -
d_call: TRBD2
v_call: TRBV14
j_call: TRBJ2-4